A selection of T cell receptor beta chains follows, all from one sample in a study of human T cells and chemical hapten exposure. TCRdb analysed the RACE reads with MiXCR anew, one entry per CDR3 protein. This table holds a few hundred thousand distinct CDR3 sequences, over 6% found once. This material consisted of whole blood, taken in connection with sensitization to the hapten diphenylcyclopropenone (DPC). The origin of the receptors is a woman younger than 30 with alopecia areata. Some clones in this sample may be carry-over from other donors' samples. Both conserved end residues are part of each CDR3. A D gene is named only where the DNA matches it firmly. Size tells how often a clone was seen (once, few, many) or the class of an expanded clone, and some rows leave it out.

CDR3 DNA: TGTGCCAGCAGCCAAGCTGGCTACGAGCAGTACTTC
CDR3 protein: CASSQAGYEQYF
J gene: TRBJ2-7
D gene: .
V gene: TRBV3-1
clone size: many

CDR3 DNA: TGTGCCAGCAGTGCTCGGGGGAAGCAAGAGACCCAGTACTTC
CDR3 protein: CASSARGKQETQYF
J gene: TRBJ2-5
D gene: .
V gene: TRBV12-3/TRBV12-4
clone size: few

CDR3 DNA: TGTGCCAGCAGCGTTACAGGGGCGACCACTGAAGCTTTCTTT
CDR3 protein: CASSVTGATTEAFF
J gene: TRBJ1-1
D gene: TRBD1
V gene: TRBV9
clone size: many

CDR3 DNA: TGTGCCAGCAGTCGCACAGGGGGCGCATCGACTGAAGCTTTCTTT
CDR3 protein: CASSRTGGASTEAFF
J gene: TRBJ1-1
D gene: TRBD1
V gene: TRBV12-3/TRBV12-4
clone size: many

CDR3 DNA: TGTGCCACCAGTGATTCCTTGCAGTCTAGGAACACCGGGGAGCTGTTTTTT
CDR3 protein: CATSDSLQSRNTGELFF
J gene: TRBJ2-2
D gene: .
V gene: TRBV24-1
clone size: .

CDR3 DNA: TGTGCCAGCAGCCCGGGACTGACCCTCTATCCTGAAAAACTGTTTTTT
CDR3 protein: CASSPGLTLYPEKLFF
J gene: TRBJ1-4
D gene: .
V gene: TRBV7-2
clone size: .

CDR3 DNA: TGCGCCAGCAGCCAAACATCAGCGGCCAAAAACATTCAGTACTTC
CDR3 protein: CASSQTSAAKNIQYF
J gene: TRBJ2-4
D gene: .
V gene: TRBV5-1
clone size: few

CDR3 DNA: TGCGCCAGCATGACGGAGCGGGGACCCTACGAGCAGTACTTC
CDR3 protein: CASMTERGPYEQYF
J gene: TRBJ2-7
D gene: TRBD2
V gene: TRBV5-1
clone size: .

CDR3 DNA: TGCAGTGCTAGAATCGCCGGTGGGGCCAACGTCCTGACTTTC
CDR3 protein: CSARIAGGANVLTF
J gene: TRBJ2-6
D gene: .
V gene: TRBV20-1
clone size: few

CDR3 DNA: TGTGCCAGCAGCTTAGATTCGGGCACCATATATTTT
CDR3 protein: CASSLDSGTIYF
J gene: TRBJ1-3
D gene: .
V gene: TRBV7-2
clone size: .

CDR3 DNA: TGCGCCAGCAGCTTGGGGGTGTTGTACCAAGAGACCCAGTACTTC
CDR3 protein: CASSLGVLYQETQYF
J gene: TRBJ2-5
D gene: .
V gene: TRBV5-1
clone size: few

CDR3 DNA: TGCAGTGCTGGGGGGACAGGGACTTGGGAGCAGTACTTC
CDR3 protein: CSAGGTGTWEQYF
J gene: TRBJ2-7
D gene: TRBD1
V gene: TRBV20-1
clone size: few

CDR3 DNA: TGTGCTAGTGGTTTGGTACGGATAGAAGGGGACACCGGGGAGCTGTTTTTT
CDR3 protein: CASGLVRIEGDTGELFF
J gene: TRBJ2-2
D gene: .
V gene: TRBV12-5
clone size: few

CDR3 DNA: TGCAGTGCTAGAGATATCGCGGGGGGCGCAGATACGCAGTATTTT
CDR3 protein: CSARDIAGGADTQYF
J gene: TRBJ2-3
D gene: TRBD2
V gene: TRBV20-1
clone size: few

CDR3 DNA: TGTGCCAGCAGTTACTCTTCGGGGGGGGCCTGGTACGAGCAGTACTTC
CDR3 protein: CASSYSSGGAWYEQYF
J gene: TRBJ2-7
D gene: TRBD2
V gene: TRBV6-5
clone size: few

CDR3 DNA: TGTGCCAGCAGACTGACCGGTCAAGAGACCCAGTACTTC
CDR3 protein: CASRLTGQETQYF
J gene: TRBJ2-5
D gene: .
V gene: TRBV12-3/TRBV12-4
clone size: .

CDR3 DNA: TGTGCCAGCAGTTATGGGGGAAGCGGCACTGAAGCTTTCTTT
CDR3 protein: CASSYGGSGTEAFF
J gene: TRBJ1-1
D gene: .
V gene: TRBV6-6
clone size: many

CDR3 DNA: TGTGCCAGCAGCTTTAGCGGGGGGTACACAGATACGCAGTATTTT
CDR3 protein: CASSFSGGYTDTQYF
J gene: TRBJ2-3
D gene: TRBD2
V gene: TRBV7-2
clone size: .

CDR3 DNA: TGCGCCAGCAGCCGGGACAGGGGGCTAGGCAAACTTGGAAACACCATATATTTT
CDR3 protein: CASSRDRGLGKLGNTIYF
J gene: TRBJ1-3
D gene: TRBD1
V gene: TRBV5-1
clone size: few

CDR3 DNA: TGTGCCAGCAGTGACCATGACAGGACCACTGAAGCTTTCTTT
CDR3 protein: CASSDHDRTTEAFF
J gene: TRBJ1-1
D gene: .
V gene: TRBV6-2/TRBV6-3
clone size: .

CDR3 DNA: TGCAGTGCTAGAGATGAGTTTTCGCAGGGCTGGGGAAATCAGCCCCAGCATTTT
CDR3 protein: CSARDEFSQGWGNQPQHF
J gene: TRBJ1-5
D gene: .
V gene: TRBV20-1
clone size: few

CDR3 DNA: TGCAGCGTGAAGGGAGGGCTTCTCCGTGAGCAGTACTTC
CDR3 protein: CSVKGGLLREQYF
J gene: TRBJ2-7
D gene: TRBD2
V gene: TRBV29-1
clone size: many

CDR3 DNA: TGTGCCAGCAGTTTAGCGCGGGGGAGACCTCACCCCGAGCAGTACTTC
CDR3 protein: CASSLARGRPHPEQYF
J gene: TRBJ2-7
D gene: TRBD2
V gene: TRBV27
clone size: many

CDR3 DNA: TGCGCCAGTCAAAGAGATGCCAACTACGAGCAGTACTTC
CDR3 protein: CASQRDANYEQYF
J gene: TRBJ2-7
D gene: .
V gene: TRBV4-1
clone size: .

CDR3 DNA: TGTGCCACCCGGGAGGAGGGCAATGAGCAGTTCTTC
CDR3 protein: CATREEGNEQFF
J gene: TRBJ2-1
D gene: TRBD2
V gene: TRBV2
clone size: few

CDR3 DNA: TGCGCCAGCAGCCCCGACTGGCCCGATAGCTCCTACAATGAGCAGTTCTTC
CDR3 protein: CASSPDWPDSSYNEQFF
J gene: TRBJ2-1
D gene: .
V gene: TRBV4-3
clone size: few

CDR3 DNA: TGTGCCAGCAGCTCCCAGGCGAACAGGGGCTCACCCCTCCACTTT
CDR3 protein: CASSSQANRGSPLHF
J gene: TRBJ1-6
D gene: TRBD1
V gene: TRBV9
clone size: .

CDR3 DNA: TGTGCCAGCAGCTTAGTAGGGGTTTACAATGAGCAGTTCTTC
CDR3 protein: CASSLVGVYNEQFF
J gene: TRBJ2-1
D gene: .
V gene: TRBV7-2
clone size: few

CDR3 DNA: TGTGCCAGCAGCTTCCAGCACGGGGGGGAGACCCAGTACTTC
CDR3 protein: CASSFQHGGETQYF
J gene: TRBJ2-5
D gene: TRBD2
V gene: TRBV7-2
clone size: few

CDR3 DNA: TGTGCCAGCTACAAAGCCGGGACCGGATCAATTAGGTACTTC
CDR3 protein: CASYKAGTGSIRYF
J gene: TRBJ2-7
D gene: .
V gene: TRBV28
clone size: .

CDR3 DNA: TGTGCCAGCAGTCGGGACTTCGAGCAGTACTTC
CDR3 protein: CASSRDFEQYF
J gene: TRBJ2-7
D gene: .
V gene: TRBV28
clone size: many

CDR3 DNA: TGTGCCAGCAGTTACTCCCGCTTCATGAACACTGAAGCTTTCTTT
CDR3 protein: CASSYSRFMNTEAFF
J gene: TRBJ1-1
D gene: .
V gene: TRBV6-5
clone size: many

CDR3 DNA: TGCGCCAGCAGCCAAGATGACTCTTTTGAGGGCAACTATAATTCACCCCTCCACTTT
CDR3 protein: CASSQDDSFEGNYNSPLHF
J gene: TRBJ1-6
D gene: .
V gene: TRBV4-3
clone size: many

CDR3 DNA: TGCGCCAGCAGCAGCGGGACTAGCGGGACCTCCTACAATGAGCAGTTCTTC
CDR3 protein: CASSSGTSGTSYNEQFF
J gene: TRBJ2-1
D gene: TRBD2
V gene: TRBV5-1
clone size: .

CDR3 DNA: TGTGCCAGCAGGGGTACCATGAACACTGAAGCTTTCTTT
CDR3 protein: CASRGTMNTEAFF
J gene: TRBJ1-1
D gene: .
V gene: TRBV5-4
clone size: many

CDR3 DNA: TGCAGTGCTAGAATTCCCCGGACGGATAATGAAAAACTGTTTTTT
CDR3 protein: CSARIPRTDNEKLFF
J gene: TRBJ1-4
D gene: .
V gene: TRBV20-1
clone size: .

CDR3 DNA: TGTGCCAGCAGCTTGACAGGCAAGCGTTCACCCCTCCACTTT
CDR3 protein: CASSLTGKRSPLHF
J gene: TRBJ1-6
D gene: .
V gene: TRBV19
clone size: .

CDR3 DNA: TGTGCCAGCAGTTTCGGGGCGCGGACTGAAGCTTTCTTT
CDR3 protein: CASSFGARTEAFF
J gene: TRBJ1-1
D gene: .
V gene: TRBV27
clone size: many

CDR3 DNA: TGTGCCAGCAGCAGGGACCCGGAAGAGACCCAGTACTTC
CDR3 protein: CASSRDPEETQYF
J gene: TRBJ2-5
D gene: .
V gene: TRBV11-2
clone size: .

CDR3 DNA: TGCGCCAGCAGCCAAGAGATTGATCAGCCCCAGCATTTT
CDR3 protein: CASSQEIDQPQHF
J gene: TRBJ1-5
D gene: .
V gene: TRBV4-3
clone size: few

CDR3 DNA: TGCAGTGCAGCGTCTCCGTCAGGGGCCAACGTCCTGACTTTC
CDR3 protein: CSAASPSGANVLTF
J gene: TRBJ2-6
D gene: .
V gene: TRBV20-1
clone size: .

CDR3 DNA: TGTGCCAGCAGTCCAGGATGGGGGACAGACTTTACTTCTGGGGCCAACGTCCTGACTTTC
CDR3 protein: CASSPGWGTDFTSGANVLTF
J gene: TRBJ2-6
D gene: TRBD1
V gene: TRBV25-1
clone size: many

CDR3 DNA: TGTGCCAGCAGCTTGGATAGCGGACTAGGAGTCGGTGAAGCTTTCTTT
CDR3 protein: CASSLDSGLGVGEAFF
J gene: TRBJ1-1
D gene: .
V gene: TRBV5-6
clone size: many

CDR3 DNA: TGTGCCATCAGTGTTAAGCGGGGGGCCGGCCACGAGCAGTACTTC
CDR3 protein: CAISVKRGAGHEQYF
J gene: TRBJ2-7
D gene: TRBD2
V gene: TRBV10-3
clone size: many

CDR3 DNA: TGTGCCAGCAGTTTCCTACAGGGCGATGAGCAGTTCTTC
CDR3 protein: CASSFLQGDEQFF
J gene: TRBJ2-1
D gene: .
V gene: TRBV7-6
clone size: many

CDR3 DNA: TGCAGTGCCAACCCGACAGGGACTAGCGAGCAGTACTTC
CDR3 protein: CSANPTGTSEQYF
J gene: TRBJ2-7
D gene: .
V gene: TRBV20-1
clone size: .

CDR3 DNA: TGTGCCAGCTCACCAAGCGACAGCTTCTCTGGAAACACCATATATTTT
CDR3 protein: CASSPSDSFSGNTIYF
J gene: TRBJ1-3
D gene: .
V gene: TRBV18
clone size: many

CDR3 DNA: TGTGCCAGCAGCTTAGGTGGGTCTACGGGGGGCGAGCAGTACTTC
CDR3 protein: CASSLGGSTGGEQYF
J gene: TRBJ2-7
D gene: TRBD2
V gene: TRBV7-9
clone size: many

CDR3 DNA: TGTGCCAGCAGCACTCAGGGGGCCGGGGAGCTGTTTTTT
CDR3 protein: CASSTQGAGELFF
J gene: TRBJ2-2
D gene: TRBD1
V gene: TRBV7-3
clone size: .

CDR3 DNA: TGTGCCAGCAGCCTAGACAGGGAAGGAAAACTGTTTTTT
CDR3 protein: CASSLDREGKLFF
J gene: TRBJ1-4
D gene: TRBD1
V gene: TRBV13
clone size: few